A selection of T cell receptor beta chains follows, all from one sample in a study of siplizumab effects on memory and regulatory T cells. Sequencing was performed with immunoSEQ multiplex PCR; in TCRdb, only in-frame clones are kept and a portion is missing. Of about 100,000 clones in the sample, 85% to 95% are singletons; the top ten hold roughly 1.3%. Source material: non-Treg CD4+ T cells sorted from blood. These receptors originate from a human donor in good health. The CDR3 runs from the conserved cysteine through the conserved F or W. Each record gives: J gene, clone size, V gene, D gene, CDR3 protein, CDR3 DNA. A D gene is named only where the DNA matches it firmly. Clone sizes are given selectively: once, few, many, or a class where the clone is expanded.

TRBJ1-3 . TRBV6-5 . CATRPGERNTIYF TGTGCCACCAGGCCAGGGGAGAGAAACACCATATATTTT
TRBJ2-1 . TRBV5-4 . CASSLALGGGHNEQFF TGTGCCAGCAGCTTAGCCCTCGGGGGAGGACACAATGAGCAGTTCTTC
TRBJ1-1 . TRBV5-4 . CASSPSLKVTEAFF TGTGCCAGCAGCCCTTCATTGAAGGTTACTGAAGCTTTCTTT
TRBJ2-3 once TRBV2 . CASSLHADTQYF TGTGCCAGCAGTCTGCACGCAGATACGCAGTATTTT
TRBJ1-2 . TRBV5-1 . CASSLERSNYGYTF TGCGCCAGCAGCTTGGAGAGATCTAACTATGGCTACACCTTC
TRBJ1-6 . TRBV28 . CASSFRPPGQGDVALHF TGTGCCAGCAGTTTTAGACCCCCAGGGCAGGGCGATGTGGCCCTCCACTTT
TRBJ2-2 . TRBV9 . CASSVGGDTGELFF TGTGCCAGCAGCGTAGGCGGGGACACCGGGGAGCTGTTTTTT
TRBJ2-1 . TRBV15 TRBD2 CATSRAGLAGYNEQFF TGTGCCACCAGCAGAGCCGGGTTAGCGGGTTACAATGAGCAGTTCTTC
TRBJ1-1 once TRBV11-2 . CASSLEGGSTEAFF TGTGCCAGCAGCTTAGAAGGGGGGAGTACTGAAGCTTTCTTT
TRBJ2-1 . TRBV27 TRBD2 CASSPGSGRGGYEQFF TGTGCCAGCAGTCCAGGTAGCGGGAGAGGTGGCTATGAGCAGTTCTTC
TRBJ2-3 . TRBV19 . CASTKRSTDTQYF TGTGCCAGTACGAAGCGGAGCACAGATACGCAGTATTTT
TRBJ1-2 . TRBV11-1 . CASSRGGAGDYGYTF TGTGCCAGCAGCCGCGGTGGGGCCGGTGACTATGGCTACACCTTC
TRBJ1-1 . TRBV5-1 . CASSLARRGGLEAFF TGCGCCAGCAGCTTGGCCAGGCGGGGGGGCTTGGAAGCTTTCTTT
TRBJ2-3 . TRBV29-1 . CSVDRGSGTDTQYF TGCAGCGTTGATCGGGGCTCTGGGACAGATACGCAGTATTTT
TRBJ2-6 . TRBV4-2 . CASSQGQFLGVGSGANVLTF TGTGCCAGCAGCCAAGGACAGTTCCTCGGGGTGGGCTCTGGGGCCAACGTCCTGACTTTC
TRBJ2-1 . TRBV6-1 TRBD1 CASSAQGRTGHNEQFF TGTGCCAGCAGTGCCCAGGGGAGGACAGGGCACAATGAGCAGTTCTTC
TRBJ2-7 . TRBV19 . CASSMGGGYEQYF TGTGCCAGTAGTATGGGCGGAGGCTACGAGCAGTACTTC
TRBJ1-1 . TRBV12-5 . CASGLEVETEAFF TGTGCTAGTGGTTTGGAGGTTGAAACTGAAGCTTTCTTT
TRBJ2-5 . TRBV4-1 TRBD2 CASSQESGGGRGLQYF TGCGCCAGCAGCCAAGAGTCCGGCGGGGGGCGAGGTTTGCAGTACTTC
TRBJ1-3 . TRBV5-1 . CASSPQFEPTGNTIYF TGCGCCAGCAGCCCCCAATTTGAACCCACTGGAAACACCATATATTTT
TRBJ2-1 . TRBV18 . CASSTRPSNEQFF TGTGCCAGCTCAACCAGACCCTCCAATGAGCAGTTCTTC
TRBJ1-1 few TRBV7-6 . CASSLGGNRNTEAFF TGTGCCAGCAGCTTAGGCGGCAACCGGAACACTGAAGCTTTCTTT
TRBJ1-1 . TRBV5-4 . CASSPGGLRTEAFF TGTGCCAGCAGCCCGGGGGGGCTTCGCACTGAAGCTTTCTTT
TRBJ1-4 . TRBV7-2 . CASSQNRALREKLFF TGTGCCAGCAGCCAGAACAGGGCATTGAGGGAAAAACTGTTTTTT
TRBJ2-5 . TRBV6-1 . CASSEVGGVGETQYF TGTGCCAGCAGTGAAGTAGGGGGGGTCGGGGAGACCCAGTACTTC
TRBJ2-7 . TRBV5-4 . CASSLGGASYEQYF TGTGCCAGCAGCTTGGGGGGGGCGTCCTACGAGCAGTACTTC
TRBJ1-1 . TRBV28 . CASSLTPGAGENTEAFF TGTGCCAGCAGTCTGACACCGGGGGCGGGGGAGAACACTGAAGCTTTCTTT
TRBJ2-5 . TRBV7-3 . CASSRTVPQEETQYF TGTGCCAGCAGCCGGACAGTACCCCAGGAAGAGACCCAGTACTTC
TRBJ1-5 . TRBV2 TRBD1 CASSEGQNNQPQHF TGTGCCAGCAGTGAGGGACAGAACAATCAGCCCCAGCATTTT
TRBJ1-6 . TRBV6-6 . CASSYSSLDSPLHF TGTGCCAGCAGTTATAGTTCGTTGGATTCACCCCTCCACTTT
TRBJ1-5 . TRBV15 TRBD1 CATSRDRGYQPQHF TGTGCCACCAGCAGGGACAGGGGATATCAGCCCCAGCATTTT
TRBJ2-3 once TRBV19 . CASSMPGITAPDTQYF TGTGCCAGTAGTATGCCGGGGATTACAGCCCCAGATACGCAGTATTTT
TRBJ2-3 once TRBV29-1 . CSVQRGSTDTQYF TGCAGCGTCCAGAGGGGTAGCACAGATACGCAGTATTTT
TRBJ2-7 . TRBV2 . CASSEQGNYEQYF TGTGCCAGCAGTGAACAGGGAAACTACGAGCAGTACTTC
TRBJ1-1 . TRBV30 . CAWIRVNTEAFF TGTGCCTGGATAAGGGTGAACACTGAAGCTTTCTTT
TRBJ1-2 . TRBV7-9 . CASTPLKGVDGYTF TGTGCCAGCACCCCGTTAAAGGGCGTGGATGGCTACACCTTC
TRBJ1-2 . TRBV5-4 . CASSSKGYGYTF TGTGCCAGCAGCTCGAAGGGGTATGGCTACACCTTC
TRBJ1-4 . TRBV6-5 . CASSYSINTNEKLFF TGTGCCAGCAGTTACTCGATTAACACGAATGAAAAACTGTTTTTT
TRBJ2-1 . TRBV29-1 . CSVSRNTEQFF TGCAGCGTTTCCAGGAATACTGAGCAGTTCTTC
TRBJ1-2 . TRBV7-9 . CASSLAQVANYGYTF TGTGCCAGCAGCTTAGCGCAAGTAGCTAACTATGGCTACACCTTC
TRBJ2-3 . TRBV4-1 TRBD1 CASSQDRVKGLTDTQYF TGCGCCAGCAGCCAGGACAGGGTAAAAGGGCTCACAGATACGCAGTATTTT
TRBJ2-7 . TRBV19 . CASSNEALSEQYF TGTGCCAGTAGTAATGAGGCGTTGTCCGAGCAGTACTTC
TRBJ2-1 . TRBV7-2 TRBD2 CASSSGLANPEQFF TGTGCCAGCAGCTCGGGACTAGCGAATCCCGAGCAGTTCTTC
TRBJ1-1 once TRBV19 . CASSIPSGRNTEAFF TGTGCCAGTAGTATCCCTTCAGGGCGGAACACTGAAGCTTTCTTT
TRBJ2-1 . TRBV10-3 . CAISERVGLTYNEQFF TGTGCCATCAGTGAGCGGGTGGGACTGACCTACAATGAGCAGTTCTTC
TRBJ2-3 . TRBV5-1 . CASSLRASTDTQYF TGCGCCAGCAGCTTGAGGGCTAGCACAGATACGCAGTATTTT
TRBJ2-2 . TRBV5-1 TRBD1 CASSIWTGIAGELFF TGCGCCAGCAGCATTTGGACAGGGATCGCCGGGGAGCTGTTTTTT
TRBJ2-1 once TRBV27 . CASSNLYNEQFF TGTGCCAGCAGTAACCTATACAATGAGCAGTTCTTC
TRBJ2-1 . TRBV7-3 TRBD2 CASSLAPPGLAGDEQFF TGTGCCAGCAGCTTAGCTCCCCCGGGACTAGCGGGAGATGAGCAGTTCTTC
TRBJ2-2 . TRBV6-5 . CASSYSRRTNTGELFF TGTGCCAGCAGTTACTCGAGGCGGACTAACACCGGGGAGCTGTTTTTT
TRBJ2-2 . TRBV2 . CASRSRLVNTGELFF TGTGCCAGCAGATCTCGACTAGTGAACACCGGGGAGCTGTTTTTT
TRBJ1-5 . TRBV19 . CASSIFAEYSNQPQHF TGTGCCAGTAGTATATTCGCCGAGTATAGCAATCAGCCCCAGCATTTT
TRBJ2-7 once TRBV7-9 . CASSLVRGQSYEQYF TGTGCCAGCAGCTTAGTAAGAGGGCAATCCTACGAGCAGTACTTC
TRBJ1-4 . TRBV5-1 . CASSLQTLGEKLFF TGCGCCAGCAGCCTGCAGACTTTGGGGGAAAAACTGTTTTTT